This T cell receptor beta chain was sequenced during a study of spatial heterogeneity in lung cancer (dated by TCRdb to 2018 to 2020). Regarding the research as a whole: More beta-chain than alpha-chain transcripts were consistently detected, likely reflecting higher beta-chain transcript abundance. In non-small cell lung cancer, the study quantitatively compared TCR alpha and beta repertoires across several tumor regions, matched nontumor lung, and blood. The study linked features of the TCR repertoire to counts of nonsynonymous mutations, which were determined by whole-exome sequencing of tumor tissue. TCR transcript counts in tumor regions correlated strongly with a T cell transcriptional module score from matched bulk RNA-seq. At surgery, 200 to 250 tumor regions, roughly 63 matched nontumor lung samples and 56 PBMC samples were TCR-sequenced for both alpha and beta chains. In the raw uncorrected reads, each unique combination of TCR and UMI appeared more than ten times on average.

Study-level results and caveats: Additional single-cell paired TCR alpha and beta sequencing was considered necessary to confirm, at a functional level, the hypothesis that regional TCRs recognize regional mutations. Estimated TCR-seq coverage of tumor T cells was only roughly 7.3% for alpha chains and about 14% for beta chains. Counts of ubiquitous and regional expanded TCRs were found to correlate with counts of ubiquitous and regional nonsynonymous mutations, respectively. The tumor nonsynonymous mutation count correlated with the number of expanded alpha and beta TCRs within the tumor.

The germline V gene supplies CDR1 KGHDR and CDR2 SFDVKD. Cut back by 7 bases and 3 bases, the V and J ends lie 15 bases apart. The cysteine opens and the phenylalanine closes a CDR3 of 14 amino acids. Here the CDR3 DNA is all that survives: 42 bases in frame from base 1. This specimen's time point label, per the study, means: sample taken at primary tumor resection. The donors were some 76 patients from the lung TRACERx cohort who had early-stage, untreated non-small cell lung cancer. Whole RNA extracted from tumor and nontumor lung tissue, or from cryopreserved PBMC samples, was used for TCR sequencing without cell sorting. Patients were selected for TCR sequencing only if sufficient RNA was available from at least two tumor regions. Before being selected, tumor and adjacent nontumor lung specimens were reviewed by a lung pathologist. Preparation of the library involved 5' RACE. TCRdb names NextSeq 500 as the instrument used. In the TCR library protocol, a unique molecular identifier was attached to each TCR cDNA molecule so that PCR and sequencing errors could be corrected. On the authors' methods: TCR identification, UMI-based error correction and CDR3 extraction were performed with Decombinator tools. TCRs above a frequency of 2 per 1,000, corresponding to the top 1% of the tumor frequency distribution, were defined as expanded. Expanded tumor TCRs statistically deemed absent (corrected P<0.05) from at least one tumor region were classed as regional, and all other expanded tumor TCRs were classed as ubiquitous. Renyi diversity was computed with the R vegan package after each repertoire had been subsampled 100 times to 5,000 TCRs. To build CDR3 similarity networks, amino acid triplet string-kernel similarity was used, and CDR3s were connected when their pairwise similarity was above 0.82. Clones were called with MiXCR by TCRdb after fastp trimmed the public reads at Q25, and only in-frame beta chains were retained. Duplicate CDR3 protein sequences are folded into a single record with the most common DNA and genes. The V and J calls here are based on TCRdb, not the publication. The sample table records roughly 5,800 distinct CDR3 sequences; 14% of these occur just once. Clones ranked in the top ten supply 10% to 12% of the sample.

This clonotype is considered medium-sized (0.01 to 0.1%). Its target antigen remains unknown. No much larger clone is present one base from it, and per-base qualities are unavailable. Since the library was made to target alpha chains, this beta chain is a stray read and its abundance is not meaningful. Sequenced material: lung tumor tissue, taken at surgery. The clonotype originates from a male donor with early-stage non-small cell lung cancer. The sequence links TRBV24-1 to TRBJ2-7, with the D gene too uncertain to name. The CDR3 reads CATSRVRNLYEQYF. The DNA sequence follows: TGTGCCACCAGCCGGGTGAGAAACCTCTACGAGCAGTACTTC.